This T cell receptor (beta chain) originates from a study of blood T cell dynamics during melanoma immunotherapy. Study as a whole: Metastatic melanoma patients received first-line pembrolizumab or nivolumab plus ipilimumab.

Only in-frame clones appear in the TCRdb table, and some are missing; sequencing was by immunoSEQ multiplex PCR. The sample consists of 10,000 to 15,000 clones, around 89% of them appearing once. Stated time point: week 3, after first cycle of checkpoint inhibitor. Apart from a couple of fast progressors, RECIST 1.1 response was judged 12 weeks post-infusion. The CDR3 extends over 14 amino acids. In germline, CDR1 is KGHSH, CDR2 LQKENI. The V and J ends lost 3 bases and 5 bases respectively, with 13 bases between them. The specimen comprised blood, sampled from a patient treated with checkpoint blockade. This receptor was taken from a human donor with melanoma. The chain is built from TRBV18 and TRBJ2-5, with TRBD1 as a possible D gene (5 bases). In DNA, the CDR3 is TGTGCCAGCTCACCCTCGACAGTTTCGGAGACCCAGTACTTC. The encoded protein is CASSPSTVSETQYF.